The next 21 T cell receptor beta chains were all read from a single sample in a study of blood T cell repertoires in COVID-19. Profiling relied on immunoSEQ multiplex PCR, and the TCRdb table lists in-frame clones only, not all of them. The repertoire holds roughly 410,000 clones, with around 89% as singletons. The sample consisted of peripheral blood. These receptors were taken from a woman in her thirties or forties with COVID-19, enrolled during active disease.

This chain links TRBV7-8 with TRBJ2-5; 9 nucleotides agree with TRBD1. The CDR3 has 16 residues. Germline V gene lookup returns CDR1 SGHVS and CDR2 FQNEAQ. With V trimmed by 1 base and J by 5 bases, 8 bases remained unmatched. CDR3 DNA: TGTGCCAGCAGCTTAGGGCGGACAGGGGAGGGGGAGACCCAGTACTTC. Its translation: CASSLGRTGEGETQYF.

This clone was counted a single time. J is TRBJ2-7 and V is TRBV11-2, with 8 bases that match TRBD1. V trimming: 5 bases; J trimming: 6 bases; junction bases outside the gene matches: 6. The CDR3 is 13 residues long. Germline lookup yields CDR1 SGHAT and CDR2 FQNNGV. Here the CDR3 DNA reads TGTGCCAGCAGCCAGGACAGGGTAGGCGAGCAGTACTTC. This codes for CASSQDRVGEQYF.

This chain joins TRBV28 and TRBJ1-2, with D uncertain. The V end was cut by 4 bases, the J end by 1 base, with 7 bases between. Germline loops: CDR1 MDHEN, CDR2 SYDVKM. CDR3 length equals 13 residues. CDR3 nucleotide sequence: TGTGCCAGCAGTTCAGAGGATAACTATGGCTACACCTTC. Amino acid sequence: CASSSEDNYGYTF.

This clone was counted once. V and J are TRBV7-6 and TRBJ2-2, with D possibly TRBD1 on 6 matching bases. The CDR3 runs to 15 residues. Between the trimmed V and J ends, which lost 4 bases and 4 bases, there was a span of 13 bases. Germline V lookup: CDR1 SGHVS, CDR2 FNYEAQ. In nucleotides, the CDR3 is TGTGCCAGCAGCTCTACAGGGTCGGGCACCGGGGAGCTGTTTTTT. It codes for CASSSTGSGTGELFF.

This chain joins TRBV21-1 and TRBJ2-3; the table calls TRBD1, which could not be checked here. TRBV21-1 is flagged as a pseudogene. CDR3 length: 15 amino acids. The CDR3 nucleotides read TGTGCCAGCAGCAGGGACAGCACTAGCACAGATACGCAGTATTTT. It encodes CASSRDSTSTDTQYF.

The table lists this clone with a count of one. This rearrangement joins TRBV5-1 to TRBJ1-6; D unresolved. Germline V gene sequence: CDR1 SGHRS, CDR2 YFSETQ. The CDR3 contains 17 residues. With 0 bases removed from V and 0 bases from J, the gap between germline ends came to 10 bases. The DNA of the CDR3 is TGCGCCAGCAGCTTGGTCGGGAGGAACTCCTATAATTCACCCCTCCACTTT. It codes for CASSLVGRNSYNSPLHF. Drawing the rest from reference TRBV5-1 and TRBJ1-6, the complete variable domain is KAGVTQTPRYLIKTRGQQVTLSCSPISGHRSVSWYQQTPGQGLQFLFEYFSETQRNKGNFPGRFSGRQFSNSRSEMNVSTLELGDSALYLCASSLVGRNSYNSPLHFGNGTRLTVT.

The J gene is TRBJ2-3, the V gene TRBV28, with a tentative D call TRBD1 (6 bases). V was trimmed by 5 bases and J by 2 bases, leaving 14 bases between them. The CDR3 covers 15 residues. From germline, CDR1 is MDHEN and CDR2 SYDVKM. For the CDR3, the DNA is TGTGCCAGCAGTAAGGACAGAGGGATCACAGATACGCAGTATTTT. This codes for CASSKDRGITDTQYF.

The rearrangement joins TRBV19 to TRBJ2-5, with 8 bases that match TRBD1. This CDR3 is built from 14 residues. V lost 3 bases and J lost 5; bases outside the gene matches: 5. The germline V gene encodes CDR1 LNHDA and CDR2 SQIVND (reference sequence). This CDR3 reads CASSMDRARETQYF. The CDR3 DNA follows: TGTGCCAGTAGTATGGACAGGGCGAGGGAGACCCAGTACTTC.

The J gene is TRBJ1-5, the V gene TRBV4-3; D remains ambiguous. The V end lost 1 base, the J end lost 8 bases, and 15 bases lay between the germline ends. The CDR3 has 15 amino acids. Per germline, CDR1 LGHNA and CDR2 YSLEER. The CDR3, as DNA: TGCGCCAGCAGCCAAGTGAGAGGGTTTGGAGAGCCCCAGCATTTT. Residues: CASSQVRGFGEPQHF.

The chain has TRBV2 and TRBJ1-3; the D is unclear. Germline V gene lookup returns CDR1 SNHLY and CDR2 FYNNEI. Trimming cost V 8 bases and J 8 bases, with 13 bases left between them. The CDR3 is 12 residues long. The CDR3 DNA is TGTGCCAGCGGGCGGGAGGGATACACCATATATTTT. It yields the protein CASGREGYTIYF.

The V gene is TRBV5-1, the J gene TRBJ2-5; 11 nucleotides agree with TRBD2. J gave up 7 bases and V 3 bases, and 14 bases lay outside the gene matches. The germline gives CDR1 SGHRS, CDR2 YFSETQ. The CDR3 runs 17 residues. The CDR3 reads CASSSIGTSGGRGTQYF. The CDR3 region has the DNA TGCGCCAGCAGCTCGATAGGGACTAGCGGAGGTCGTGGGACCCAGTACTTC.

V is TRBV12-3 or TRBV12-4 and J is TRBJ1-2, with D possibly matching TRBD1 (6 bases). CDR3 length: 13 amino acids. V lost 1 base to trimming and J lost 3 bases, with 6 bases between them. The CDR3 nucleotides read TGTGCCAGCAGTTTAGGGACAGACTATGGCTACACCTTC. Its protein is CASSLGTDYGYTF.

The chain employs TRBV4-2 and TRBJ1-2, with D possibly being TRBD1 (5 bases). The V end was cut by 0 bases, the J end by 4 bases, with 12 bases between. Germline assignment: CDR1 LGHNA and CDR2 YNFKEQ. CDR3 size: 15 residues. DNA of the CDR3: TGTGCCAGCAGCCAAGATCATCAGGGTAGCTATGGCTACACCTTC. It codes for CASSQDHQGSYGYTF.

V is TRBV10-3 and J is TRBJ1-4; D possibly corresponds to TRBD1 (5 bases). V lost 6 bases, J lost 5 bases, and 13 bases lay in between. This CDR3 spans 14 amino acids. Germline CDR1 reads ENHRY; CDR2 reads SYGVKD. This chain's CDR3 is CAIRGEGKNEKLFF. DNA for the CDR3: TGTGCCATCAGGGGGGAGGGAAAGAATGAAAAACTGTTTTTT.

This clone was recorded once. This chain uses TRBV29-1 with TRBJ1-5; D not resolved. V dropped 6 bases and J dropped 9 bases, with 12 bases sitting between them. The CDR3 totals 11 residues. Germline CDR1 is SQVTM and CDR2 is ANQGSEA. Here the CDR3 reads CSVSGGMPQHF. Written as DNA, the CDR3 is TGCAGCGTATCCGGAGGAATGCCCCAGCATTTT.

This clone appeared a single time. This chain connects TRBV27 to TRBJ2-1, with 7 nucleotides matching TRBD2. The trim removed 2 bases at V and 6 bases at J, leaving 4 bases unmatched. CDR1 is MNHEY and CDR2 is SMNVEV in the germline V gene (reference sequence). This CDR3 has 14 amino acids. CDR3 region: CASSLRLAGNEQFF. In nucleotides, the CDR3 is TGTGCCAGCAGTTTAAGACTAGCTGGCAATGAGCAGTTCTTC.

The V and J genes are TRBV9 and TRBJ1-2, with D hard to call. Trimming left V 2 bases short and J 2 bases short, with 22 bases between. Per germline, CDR1 SGDLS and CDR2 YYNGEE. The CDR3 runs 18 residues. In DNA form, the CDR3 reads TGTGCCAGCAGCGTTGGGTTAATTGGACCGCGACTAAACTATGGCTACACCTTC. Translation: CASSVGLIGPRLNYGYTF.

This clone was counted a single time. CDR3 loop: CASSLTGAHGYTF. DNA for the CDR3: TGTGCCAGCAGCTTAACAGGGGCCCATGGCTACACCTTC. The chain recombines TRBV5-6 with TRBJ1-2, with 7 bases identical to TRBD1. CDR3 length: 13 residues. V shed 2 bases, J shed 6 bases, and the junction held 4 bases outside the gene matches. Germline lookup yields CDR1 SGHDT and CDR2 YYEEEE.

The J gene is TRBJ2-7, the V gene TRBV9, with 9 bases fitting TRBD2. V lost 3 bases to trimming and J lost 2 bases; unmatched junction nucleotides: 6. The CDR3 has 15 amino acids. Germline V gene data show CDR1 as SGDLS and CDR2 as YYNGEE. CDR3 DNA: TGTGCCAGCAGCGGTGGACTAGCGTCAACCTACGAGCAGTACTTC. Amino acid sequence: CASSGGLASTYEQYF.

The CDR3 DNA reads TGTGCCAGCAGTTTATCCAGTCTGAATGAGCAGTTCTTC. Its translation is CASSLSSLNEQFF. The chain combines TRBV27 with TRBJ2-1; the D is unclear. Trimming left V 0 bases short and J 7 bases short, with 7 bases between. This CDR3 is built from 13 residues. The germline gives CDR1 MNHEY, CDR2 SMNVEV (reference sequence).

The V and J genes are TRBV21-1 and TRBJ1-2; the table assigns TRBD1, which was not confirmed against the DNA. TRBV21-1 is termed a pseudogene. CDR3 size: 15 residues. In DNA, the CDR3 is TGTGCCAGCAGCAGACAAGGACAGGGAGGCTATGGCTACACCTTC. Translated, it gives CASSRQGQGGYGYTF.